This T cell receptor (beta chain) is from a study of tumour-infiltrating T cells in Burkitt lymphoma. Study-wide background: Patients covered every epidemiological subtype of Burkitt lymphoma. Productive clonality predicted overall and progression-free survival.

Assay used: immunoSEQ multiplex PCR; TCRdb lists only in-frame clones, some missing. The sample gives some 4,000 clones, 11% to 15% of which show up once; roughly a fifth is in the top ten. Germline V gives CDR1 LNHDA, CDR2 SQIVND (reference sequence). The ends lost 2 bases at V and 1 base at J; junction bases unmatched: 14. The CDR3 is made up of 19 amino acids. This clonotype was sampled from a human donor with Burkitt lymphoma. The chain uses TRBV19 and TRBJ1-1; the match to TRBD1 covers 9 bases. Material for sequencing was tumor tissue. The CDR3 DNA is TGTGCCAGTAGTATAAGTTTTGTTGGACAGGGGATGGCGAACACTGAAGCTTTCTTT. Translating gives CASSISFVGQGMANTEAFF.